The present T cell receptor (beta chain) was sequenced within a study of shared clonotypes between healthy human individuals. Clones were sequenced by immunoSEQ multiplex PCR, and TCRdb holds only the in-frame ones, with some missing. The sample includes a few hundred thousand clones, around 76% of them seen just once. V dropped 1 base and J dropped 0 bases, with 19 bases sitting between them. Germline loops: CDR1 LGHNA, CDR2 YSLEER. The CDR3 loop spans 19 amino acids. The receptor's source is a woman in her thirties or forties in good health. Some clones in this sample may be carry-over from other donors' samples. The sample comprised PBMCs. This rearrangement joins TRBV4-3 to TRBJ2-1; weak D call: TRBD1 (6 bases). The CDR3 sequence: CASSQVYGGRGSSYNEQFF. The CDR3 nucleotides are TGCGCCAGCAGCCAAGTTTATGGCGGTAGGGGGAGCTCCTACAATGAGCAGTTCTTC.